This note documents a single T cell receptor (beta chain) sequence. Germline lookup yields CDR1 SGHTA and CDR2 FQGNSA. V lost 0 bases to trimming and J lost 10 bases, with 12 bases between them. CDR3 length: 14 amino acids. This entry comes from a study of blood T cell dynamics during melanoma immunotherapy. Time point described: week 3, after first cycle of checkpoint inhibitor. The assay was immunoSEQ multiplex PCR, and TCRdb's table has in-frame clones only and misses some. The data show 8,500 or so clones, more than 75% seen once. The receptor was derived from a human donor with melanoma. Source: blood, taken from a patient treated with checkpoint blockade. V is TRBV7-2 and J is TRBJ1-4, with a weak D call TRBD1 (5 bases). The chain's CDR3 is CASSLAVGGGKLFF. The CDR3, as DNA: TGTGCCAGCAGCTTAGCAGTGGGGGGAGGAAAACTGTTTTTT.